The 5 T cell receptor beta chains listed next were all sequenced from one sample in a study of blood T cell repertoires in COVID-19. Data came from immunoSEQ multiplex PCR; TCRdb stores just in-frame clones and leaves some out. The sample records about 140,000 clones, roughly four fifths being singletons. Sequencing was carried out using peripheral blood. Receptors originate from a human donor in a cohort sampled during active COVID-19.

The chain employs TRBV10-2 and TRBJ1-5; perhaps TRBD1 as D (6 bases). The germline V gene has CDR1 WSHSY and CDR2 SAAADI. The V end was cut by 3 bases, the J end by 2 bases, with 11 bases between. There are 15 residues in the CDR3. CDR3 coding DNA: TGCGCCAGCAGTGAAGGGGGGGTAGGCAATCAGCCCCAGCATTTT. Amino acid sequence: CASSEGGVGNQPQHF.

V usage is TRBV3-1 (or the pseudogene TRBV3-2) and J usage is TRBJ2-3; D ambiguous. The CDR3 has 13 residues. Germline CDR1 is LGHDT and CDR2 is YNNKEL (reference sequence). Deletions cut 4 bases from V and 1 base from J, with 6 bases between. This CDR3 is CASSRQGTDTQYF. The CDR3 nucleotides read TGTGCCAGCAGCCGTCAGGGCACAGATACGCAGTATTTT.

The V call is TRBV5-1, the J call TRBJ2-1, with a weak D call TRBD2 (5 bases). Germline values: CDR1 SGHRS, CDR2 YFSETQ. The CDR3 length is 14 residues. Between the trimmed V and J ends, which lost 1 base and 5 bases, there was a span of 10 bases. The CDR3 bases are TGCGCCAGCAGCTTGACTAGTTACAACAATGAGCAGTTCTTC. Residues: CASSLTSYNNEQFF.

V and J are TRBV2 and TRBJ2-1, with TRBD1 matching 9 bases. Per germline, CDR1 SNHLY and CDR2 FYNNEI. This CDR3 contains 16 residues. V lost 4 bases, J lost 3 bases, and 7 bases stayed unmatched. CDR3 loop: CASSVIQGAVYNEQFF. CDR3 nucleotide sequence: TGTGCCAGCAGTGTTATACAGGGGGCAGTCTACAATGAGCAGTTCTTC.

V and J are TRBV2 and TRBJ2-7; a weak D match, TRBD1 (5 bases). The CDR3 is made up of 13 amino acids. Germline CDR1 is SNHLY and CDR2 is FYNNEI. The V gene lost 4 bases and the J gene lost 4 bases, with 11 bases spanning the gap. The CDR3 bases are TGTGCCAGCAGTGGGTCAGGGTGGTACGAGCAGTACTTC. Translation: CASSGSGWYEQYF. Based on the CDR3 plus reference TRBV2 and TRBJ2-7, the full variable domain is EPEVTQTPSHQVTQMGQEVILRCVPISNHLYFYWYRQILGQKVEFLVSFYNNEISEKSEIFDDQFSVERPDGSNFTLKIRSTKLEDSAMYFCASSGSGWYEQYFGPGTRLTVT.